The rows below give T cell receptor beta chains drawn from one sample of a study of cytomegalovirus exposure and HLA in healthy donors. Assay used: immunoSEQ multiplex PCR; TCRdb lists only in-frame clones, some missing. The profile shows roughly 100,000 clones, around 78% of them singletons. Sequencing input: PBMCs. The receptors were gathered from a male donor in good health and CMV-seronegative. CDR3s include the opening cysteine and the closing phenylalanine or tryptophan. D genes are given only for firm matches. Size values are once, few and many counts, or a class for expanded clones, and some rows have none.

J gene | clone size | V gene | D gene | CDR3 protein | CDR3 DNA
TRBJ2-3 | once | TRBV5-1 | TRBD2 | CANDLSGGGSTDTQYF | TGCGCCAACGATCTTAGCGGGGGAGGTAGCACAGATACGCAGTATTTT
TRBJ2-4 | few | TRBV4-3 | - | CASSQEGGRKNIQYF | TGCGCCAGCAGCCAAGAGGGGGGACGGAAAAACATTCAGTACTTC
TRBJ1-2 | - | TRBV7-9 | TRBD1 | CASSLLGQGNYGYTF | TGTGCCAGCAGCTTATTAGGACAGGGGAACTATGGCTACACCTTC
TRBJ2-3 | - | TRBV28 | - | CASSLNSRRVTDTQYF | TGTGCCAGCAGCTTGAACAGTCGGAGGGTCACAGATACGCAGTATTTT
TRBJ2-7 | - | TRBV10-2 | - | CASSLVSYEQYF | TGCGCCAGCAGTTTAGTCTCCTACGAGCAGTACTTC
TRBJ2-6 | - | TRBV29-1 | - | CSVEEFSGANVLTF | TGCAGCGTGGAGGAGTTTTCCGGGGCCAACGTCCTGACTTTC
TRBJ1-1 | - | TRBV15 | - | CATSRDGSSAATNTEAFF | TGTGCCACCAGCAGAGATGGGAGTTCGGCAGCGACTAACACTGAAGCTTTCTTT
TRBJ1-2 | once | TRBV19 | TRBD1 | CASSLRQGNGYTF | TGTGCCAGTAGTCTCAGACAGGGTAATGGCTACACCTTC
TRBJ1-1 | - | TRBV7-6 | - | CASSLGGRGTEAFF | TGTGCCAGCAGCTTAGGGGGGCGCGGGACTGAAGCTTTCTTT
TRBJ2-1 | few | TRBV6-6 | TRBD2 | CASSYSGLVDEQFF | TGTGCCAGCAGTTACTCAGGACTAGTCGATGAGCAGTTCTTC
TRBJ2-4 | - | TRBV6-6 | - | CASRRGLSAKNIQYF | TGTGCCAGCCGGCGGGGGCTCTCGGCCAAAAACATTCAGTACTTC
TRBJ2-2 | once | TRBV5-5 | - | CASSLPQGIDTGELFF | TGTGCCAGCAGCTTGCCGCAGGGGATAGATACCGGGGAGCTGTTTTTT
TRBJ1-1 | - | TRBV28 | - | CASKDAMNTEAFF | TGTGCCAGCAAAGATGCGATGAACACTGAAGCTTTCTTT
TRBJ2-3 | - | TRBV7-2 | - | CASSFGGDTQYF | TGTGCCAGCAGCTTCGGGGGAGATACGCAGTATTTT
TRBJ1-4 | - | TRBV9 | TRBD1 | CASSVGTGVGEKLFF | TGTGCCAGCAGCGTCGGGACAGGGGTCGGAGAAAAACTGTTTTTT
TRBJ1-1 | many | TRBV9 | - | CASSVAGMNTEAFF | TGTGCCAGCAGCGTAGCGGGGATGAACACTGAAGCTTTCTTT
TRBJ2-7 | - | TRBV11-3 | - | CASSAQGTEQYF | TGTGCCAGCAGCGCACAGGGAACCGAGCAGTACTTC
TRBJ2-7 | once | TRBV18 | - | CASSLAGSLYEQYF | TGTGCCAGCTCACTCGCGGGGTCCCTATACGAGCAGTACTTC
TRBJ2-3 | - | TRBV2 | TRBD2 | CASRGLATFTDTQYF | TGTGCCAGCCGGGGACTAGCCACCTTCACAGATACGCAGTATTTT
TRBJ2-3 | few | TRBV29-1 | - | CSVDSGTDTQYF | TGCAGCGTTGATTCGGGGACAGATACGCAGTATTTT
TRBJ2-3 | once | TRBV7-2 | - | CASSLYREGRPDTQYF | TGTGCCAGCAGCTTATACCGGGAAGGGAGGCCAGATACGCAGTATTTT
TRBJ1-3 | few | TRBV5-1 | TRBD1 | CASSRDRAGNTIYF | TGCGCCAGCAGCCGGGACAGGGCTGGAAACACCATATATTTT
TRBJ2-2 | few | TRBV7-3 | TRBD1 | CASSLFTGGNTGELFF | TGTGCCAGCAGCTTATTCACAGGGGGGAACACCGGGGAGCTGTTTTTT
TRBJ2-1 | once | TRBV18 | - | CASSPYSGRYNEQFF | TGTGCCAGCTCACCATATAGCGGACGATACAATGAGCAGTTCTTC
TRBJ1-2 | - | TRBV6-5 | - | CASSFRTGNYGYTF | TGTGCCAGCAGTTTCAGGACGGGGAACTATGGCTACACCTTC